The 26 T cell receptor beta chains below all came from one sample that was sequenced in a study of chronic HIV infection and antiretroviral therapy. MiXCR was run by TCRdb on the 5' RACE reads, yielding one entry per CDR3 protein. The sample carries about 38,000 distinct CDR3 sequences, 8.2% recorded once. Sequencing input: peripheral blood. The receptors here all came from an adult who had HIV and had not received antiretroviral therapy, or was an uninfected healthy control (not recorded which).

This clonotype was detected a few times. The chain carries TRBV29-1 and TRBJ2-1; D is possibly TRBD2 (6 bases). The CDR3 loop spans 12 amino acids. The V end was cut by 4 bases, the J end by 6 bases, with 10 bases between. CDR1 and CDR2 from the germline V gene are SQVTM and ANQGSEA. The DNA for the CDR3 is TGCAGCGTTGTAGCGGTACTCAATGAGCAGTTCTTC. Its protein is CSVVAVLNEQFF.

This clonotype was observed a handful of times. The V and J genes are TRBV12-3 or TRBV12-4 and TRBJ1-1; D unclear. Trimming removed 3 bases from V and 11 bases from J, with 13 bases in between. The CDR3 loop spans 12 amino acids. CDR3 sequence reads: CASSFLGEVAFF. The CDR3 DNA follows: TGTGCCAGCAGTTTTCTCGGCGAAGTGGCTTTCTTT.

The rearrangement uses TRBV2 and TRBJ2-7; D unresolved. CDR1 is SNHLY, CDR2 FYNNEI, per germline. The V end lost 6 bases, the J end lost 0 bases, and 9 bases lay between the germline ends. This CDR3 has 13 residues. In DNA, the CDR3 is TGTGCCAGCAGGCGCCGTACCTCCTACGAGCAGTACTTC. Protein: CASRRRTSYEQYF.

This clonotype has at least ten counts. V is TRBV2 and J is TRBJ2-7, with TRBD1 matching 10 bases. J lost 3 bases, V lost 6 bases, and 5 bases had no gene match. CDR1 and CDR2 (germline): SNHLY, FYNNEI. The CDR3 is 14 residues long. The CDR3 here is CASRAGTGVYEQYF. CDR3 DNA: TGTGCCAGCAGGGCCGGGACAGGGGTCTACGAGCAGTACTTC.

This clonotype occurred a few times. The J gene is TRBJ1-1, the V gene TRBV3-1, with 8 bases matching TRBD1. After removal of 4 bases from V and 6 bases from J, the junction contained 7 bases not matched to a gene. The CDR3 is 14 residues long. CDR1 is LGHDT and CDR2 is YNNKEL in the germline V gene (reference sequence). Written as DNA, the CDR3 is TGTGCCAGCAGCCCCACAGGGGGTGGGGCTGAAGCTTTCTTT. Protein product: CASSPTGGGAEAFF.

This clonotype was detected only a few times. The CDR3 loop reads CASSEAPIRDEQYF. In nucleotides, the CDR3 is TGTGCCAGCAGTGAAGCCCCTATAAGGGACGAGCAGTACTTC. The chain couples TRBV6-1 to TRBJ2-7; no reliable D call. The CDR3 runs to 14 residues. Between the trimmed V and J ends, which lost 0 bases and 5 bases, there was a span of 11 bases. CDR1 MNHNS and CDR2 SASEGT come from the germline V gene.

This clonotype was recorded many times. The V call is TRBV4-2, the J call TRBJ2-6; TRBD1 is a possible D gene (5 bases). This CDR3 region has 17 residues. Germline CDR1 is LGHNA and CDR2 is YNFKEQ. Trimming stripped 0 bases from V and 1 base from J, with 10 bases between. Written as DNA, the CDR3 is TGTGCCAGCAGCCAAGACAGGGCGCTATCTGGGGCCAACGTCCTGACTTTC. Amino acids: CASSQDRALSGANVLTF.

This clonotype was found a few times. V usage is TRBV3-1 and J usage is TRBJ2-2, with D tentatively TRBD2 (5 bases). V was pared by 2 bases and J by 2 bases, with 9 bases between. The CDR3 is 15 amino acids. Germline V CDR1 and CDR2: LGHDT, YNNKEL (reference sequence). CDR3 bases: TGTGCCAGCAGCCAACGTGAGGGAAACACCGGGGAGCTGTTTTTT. Translating gives CASSQREGNTGELFF. Full variable domain (rest looked up from reference TRBV3-1 and TRBJ2-2): DTAVSQTPKYLVTQMGNDKSIKCEQNLGHDTMYWYKQDSKKFLKIMFSYNNKELIINETVPNRFSPKSPDKAHLNLHINSLELGDSAVYFCASSQREGNTGELFFGEGSRLTVL.

The chain carries TRBV29-1 and TRBJ1-1, with D unclear. Germline V gene data show CDR1 as SQVTM and CDR2 as ANQGSEA. There are 12 residues in the CDR3. Trimming took off 2 bases at V and 10 bases at J, with 14 bases between the two ends. The CDR3 DNA is TGCAGCGTTGAACAAGGACGCTGGGGAGCTTTCTTT. Amino acids: CSVEQGRWGAFF.

This clonotype was detected only a few times. V usage is TRBV15 and J usage is TRBJ1-2, with a weak D call TRBD1 (6 bases). This CDR3 region has 16 residues. V was trimmed by 2 bases and J by 0 bases, leaving 13 bases between them. From germline, CDR1 is LNHNV and CDR2 YYDKDF (reference sequence). DNA of the CDR3: TGTGCCACCAGCAGAAACAGGGCTTCAGCTAACTATGGCTACACCTTC. Amino acids: CATSRNRASANYGYTF.

This clonotype was seen at least ten times. The V gene is TRBV28, the J gene TRBJ2-7; D not resolved. V was trimmed by 5 bases and J by 5 bases, leaving 19 bases between them. The germline gives CDR1 MDHEN, CDR2 SYDVKM. This CDR3 has 15 residues. The CDR3 region is CASSPGDSPMHEQYF. CDR3 DNA sequence: TGTGCCAGCAGTCCCGGAGATTCCCCGATGCACGAGCAGTACTTC.

The sample holds many counts of this clonotype. V gene TRBV7-2 combines with J gene TRBJ2-7, with D uncertain. Per the germline V gene, CDR1 is SGHTA and CDR2 is FQGNSA. V was clipped by 1 base and J by 2 bases, with 9 bases between them. The CDR3 totals 14 residues. CDR3 in DNA: TGTGCCAGCAGCTTAGGAGGCACCGCCTACGAGCAGTACTTC. Translation gives CASSLGGTAYEQYF.

This clonotype was recorded at least ten times. The chain is built from TRBV29-1 and TRBJ2-5, with D unclear. Trimming shortened V by 2 bases and J by 1 base, and 5 bases separated the two germline ends. The germline V gene encodes CDR1 SQVTM and CDR2 ANQGSEA. The CDR3 sequence is 12 residues long. For the CDR3, the DNA is TGCAGCGTTGAACACAGCCAAGAGACCCAGTACTTC. It specifies CSVEHSQETQYF.

This sequence joins TRBV29-1 and TRBJ1-1; no reliable D call. Germline CDR1 reads SQVTM; CDR2 reads ANQGSEA. This CDR3 comprises 11 residues. The V end was cut by 6 bases, the J end by 0 bases, with 5 bases between. The DNA for the CDR3 is TGCAGCGTGACAATGAACACTGAAGCTTTCTTT. It translates to CSVTMNTEAFF.

The sample holds many counts of this clonotype. V usage is TRBV10-1 and J usage is TRBJ1-1, with D hard to call. This CDR3 contains 13 residues. V was cut by 6 bases and J by 0 bases, with 8 bases left in between. CDR1 and CDR2 from the germline V gene are WNHNN and SYGVQD (reference sequence). The CDR3 loop is CASRDKVNTEAFF. CDR3 nucleotides: TGCGCCAGCAGGGATAAGGTGAACACTGAAGCTTTCTTT.

This clonotype was observed many times. This sequence joins TRBV2 and TRBJ1-3; no clear D. Trimming took off 6 bases at V and 0 bases at J, with 12 bases between the two ends. Per the germline V gene, CDR1 is SNHLY and CDR2 is FYNNEI. The CDR3 loop spans 15 amino acids. Here the CDR3 DNA reads TGTGCCAGCAGACCAGACACCTACTCTGGAAACACCATATATTTT. Amino acids: CASRPDTYSGNTIYF.

This clonotype was observed many times. The V gene is TRBV27, the J gene TRBJ2-1; 7 bases align to TRBD1. This CDR3 has 13 residues. Germline V gives CDR1 MNHEY, CDR2 SMNVEV (reference sequence). Losses at the gene ends were 6 bases for V and 14 bases for J; bases not matched to a gene: 13. Here the CDR3 reads CASSATGYHREFF. The CDR3 coding sequence is TGTGCCAGCAGCGCGACAGGGTACCACCGGGAGTTCTTC.

This clonotype was observed at least ten times. The chain couples TRBV29-1 to TRBJ1-2; D gene unclear. The CDR3 extends over 14 amino acids. Germline loops: CDR1 SQVTM, CDR2 ANQGSEA. Trimming took 4 bases from V and 6 from J, leaving 18 bases between them. DNA of the CDR3: TGCAGCGTTGTGGAGGGCCTTAACTATGATGGCTACACCTTC. This translates into CSVVEGLNYDGYTF.

This clonotype appeared many times. The rearrangement joins TRBV21-1 to TRBJ2-7; no check of the table's D call, TRBD2, against the DNA was made. TRBV21-1 is labeled a pseudogene. The CDR3 is 15 residues long. The CDR3 sequence: CASSLARTVGGEQYF. Here the CDR3 DNA reads TGTGCCAGCAGCTTGGCGCGGACCGTCGGAGGGGAGCAGTACTTC.

A few counts support this clonotype. The rearrangement joins TRBV28 to TRBJ2-5; no clear D. This CDR3 has 12 residues. The V and J ends lost 3 bases and 5 bases respectively, with 7 bases between them. Germline CDR1 MDHEN, CDR2 SYDVKM. This CDR3 is CASSLIGETQYF. CDR3 in DNA: TGTGCCAGCAGTTTGATTGGGGAGACCCAGTACTTC. Using reference TRBV28 and TRBJ2-5 for the parts outside the CDR3, the full variable domain is DVKVTQSSRYLVKRTGEKVFLECVQDMDHENMFWYRQDPGLGLRLIYFSYDVKMKEKGDIPEGYSVSREKKERFSLILESASTNQTSMYLCASSLIGETQYFGPGTRLLVL.

The chain joins TRBV28 to TRBJ2-3; D possibly matches TRBD1 or TRBD2 (5 bases each). Germline V gene sequence: CDR1 MDHEN, CDR2 SYDVKM. The CDR3 has 14 amino acids. V was clipped by 7 bases and J by 6 bases, with 17 bases between them. CDR3 DNA: TGTGCCAGCAAATTTGATCCGGGGCAGGATACGCAGTATTTT. It encodes CASKFDPGQDTQYF. The whole variable domain, filled in from reference TRBV28 and TRBJ2-3, reads DVKVTQSSRYLVKRTGEKVFLECVQDMDHENMFWYRQDPGLGLRLIYFSYDVKMKEKGDIPEGYSVSREKKERFSLILESASTNQTSMYLCASKFDPGQDTQYFGPGTRLTVL.

With regard to this clonotype: A read error may be the cause here, since a much bigger clone is one base away. The CDR3, as DNA: TGCAGCGTTGGGGACCAAGGGGGCCACGAGCAGTACTTC. Amino acids: CSVGDQGGHEQYF. V usage is TRBV29-1 and J usage is TRBJ2-7; TRBD1 agrees at 7 bases. After removal of 4 bases from V and 5 bases from J, the junction contained 8 bases not matched to a gene. The CDR3 length is 13 residues. Germline CDR1 is SQVTM and CDR2 is ANQGSEA.

This clonotype was observed a handful of times. V and J are TRBV20-1 and TRBJ1-2; D is uncertain. CDR1 and CDR2 (germline): DFQATT, SNEGSKA (reference sequence). V gave up 3 bases and J gave up 4 bases, with 15 bases separating them. The CDR3 is 14 amino acids. For the CDR3, the DNA is TGCAGTGCTAGCGTGGTTGAAGGCACCTATGGCTACACCTTC. Its translation is CSASVVEGTYGYTF.

In its sample, this clonotype was seen many times. The V gene is TRBV29-1, the J gene TRBJ2-3, with 9 bases that match TRBD2. Trimming took 4 bases from V and 1 from J; bases not matched to a gene: 3. This CDR3 has 14 residues. Germline CDR1 SQVTM, CDR2 ANQGSEA. CDR3 coding DNA: TGCAGCGTTGCTGCGGGAGGGCGCACAGATACGCAGTATTTT. Translated, it gives CSVAAGGRTDTQYF.

J is TRBJ1-5 and V is TRBV6-9; perhaps TRBD1 as D (5 bases). CDR1 and CDR2 from the germline V gene are MNHGY and SVAAGI. The CDR3 runs to 14 residues. Trimming removed 8 bases at V and 6 bases at J, with 17 bases between. DNA of the CDR3: TGTGCCAGCGGAACGGACACTGCGACTCAGCCCCAGCATTTT. It is translated as CASGTDTATQPQHF.

The chain carries TRBV7-3 and TRBJ2-3; D perhaps matches TRBD2 (6 bases). Deletions cut 4 bases from V and 3 bases from J, with 14 bases between. This CDR3 has 15 amino acids. Germline CDR1 reads SGHTA; CDR2 reads FQGTGA. This CDR3 reads CASSSRGWKTDTQYF. DNA of the CDR3: TGTGCCAGCAGCTCCCGGGGGTGGAAGACAGATACGCAGTATTTT.